This TCR beta chain was recorded in a study of T cell responses to AZD1222 COVID-19 vaccine. The V segment lost 6 bases and the J segment 7 bases; nucleotides outside the gene matches: 8. The CDR3 consists of 14 residues. Germline V gene lookup returns CDR1 MNHEY and CDR2 SMNVEV (reference sequence). Study-wide findings and caveats: Seropositive at baseline were only a handful of AZD1222 recipients. White British people made up most donors, females outnumbered males, and clonal diversity was possibly underestimated. Spike-spanning, vaccine-associated CD4 TCRs were dominant at 160-218 and 743-854. Nearly half of the spike-specific TCRs reportedly recognize variant regions that carry no mutations.

Clones were sequenced by immunoSEQ multiplex PCR, and TCRdb holds only the in-frame ones, with some missing. The sample has approximately 150,000 clones, over 90% seen once; the top ten hold more than 0.85%. A note on this clone: The target antigen is unknown.

The source is an adult in good health. J is TRBJ2-1 and V is TRBV27, with 8 bases identical to TRBD2. Sequencing was performed on peripheral blood, taken on day 0 of MenACWY control vaccination. The DNA for the CDR3 is TGTGCCAGCAGACCGGGACTAGTTGGGAATGAGCAGTTCTTC. It is translated as CASRPGLVGNEQFF.